Listed here are 15 T cell receptor beta chains from one sample, sequenced in a study of blood T cells in healthy people across ages. For the second PCR, which ran for roughly 7 to 11 cycles, a sample-barcoded 5' primer and a J-beta primer mix were used. From the 5' RACE reads, TCRdb called clonotypes with MiXCR, one entry per CDR3 protein. In the table there are 850,000 to 1,100,000 distinct CDR3 sequences, 35% to 40% of which are singletons. Sequencing was performed on blood. The receptors were gathered from a man younger than 35 in good health.

This sequence joins TRBV29-1 and TRBJ1-1; TRBD1 aligns across 7 bases. Germline lookup yields CDR1 SQVTM and CDR2 ANQGSEA. This CDR3 has 13 amino acids. J was trimmed by 0 bases and V by 6 bases; bases with no gene match: 4. CDR3 coding DNA: TGCAGCGTCCTACAGGGGATGAACACTGAAGCTTTCTTT. As protein: CSVLQGMNTEAFF.

This clonotype was found a few times. The chain has TRBV4-3 and TRBJ2-1; D may match TRBD1 or TRBD2 (5 bases each). Germline CDR1 LGHNA, CDR2 YSLEER. The CDR3 extends over 17 amino acids. Trimming took off 0 bases at V and 3 bases at J, with 15 bases between the two ends. CDR3 coding DNA: TGCGCCAGCAGCCAAGATAGCGCAGGGTTTGACTACAATGAGCAGTTCTTC. It encodes CASSQDSAGFDYNEQFF.

V and J are TRBV7-8 and TRBJ1-5, with a possible D match to TRBD1 (6 bases). CDR3 size: 16 residues. CDR1 is SGHVS, CDR2 FQNEAQ, per germline. The V end was cut by 1 base, the J end by 4 bases, with 14 bases between. CDR3 in amino acids: CASSLEQGFRNQPQHF. The CDR3 nucleotides are TGTGCCAGCAGCTTAGAACAGGGCTTCAGGAATCAGCCCCAGCATTTT.

The V gene is TRBV20-1, the J gene TRBJ2-5, with D perhaps matching TRBD1 (5 bases). Germline values: CDR1 DFQATT, CDR2 SNEGSKA (reference sequence). The V end was cut by 3 bases, the J end by 5 bases, with 16 bases between. The CDR3 is 14 residues long. CDR3 amino acids: CSASPGSRVETQYF. The CDR3 coding sequence is TGCAGTGCTAGTCCTGGAAGCAGGGTGGAGACCCAGTACTTC.

Concerning this clonotype: This may arise from a read error, as a much more abundant clone is one base away. The V call is TRBV6-2 or TRBV6-3, the J call TRBJ2-7; D uncertain. CDR1 is MNHEY, CDR2 SVGEGT, per germline. Deletions cut 2 bases from V and 0 bases from J, with 5 bases between. This CDR3 spans 13 amino acids. The CDR3 DNA sequence: TGTGCCAGCAGTTACCGGAACTCCTACGAGCAGTACTTC. Protein sequence: CASSYRNSYEQYF.

This chain joins TRBV2 and TRBJ1-1, with unresolved D. With 5 bases removed from V and 4 bases from J, the gap between germline ends came to 14 bases. The V gene's germline CDR1 is SNHLY and CDR2 FYNNEI. The CDR3 extends over 14 amino acids. The CDR3 DNA is TGTGCCAGCAGTCAGTTTAGTAGGAGCACTGAAGCTTTCTTT. It translates to CASSQFSRSTEAFF.

This chain connects TRBV10-3 to TRBJ1-1, with 8 bases identical to TRBD1. V gave up 6 bases and J gave up 1 base; unmatched junction bases: 7. Germline CDR1 reads ENHRY; CDR2 reads SYGVKD. The CDR3 has 15 amino acids. The CDR3 sequence: CAIRAGGVGNTEAFF. CDR3 nucleotide sequence: TGTGCCATCAGGGCAGGGGGCGTGGGGAACACTGAAGCTTTCTTT.

The V call is TRBV4-1, the J call TRBJ2-5; TRBD1 is a possible D gene (5 bases). Between the trimmed V and J ends, which lost 3 bases and 1 base, there was a span of 15 bases. The CDR3 covers 16 residues. Germline CDR1 and CDR2: MGHRA and YSYEKL. The CDR3 protein is CASSQTPGWSQETQYF. The CDR3, as DNA: TGCGCCAGCAGCCAGACTCCAGGGTGGTCCCAAGAGACCCAGTACTTC.

This clonotype was seen only a few times. The chain uses TRBV6-2 or TRBV6-3 and TRBJ1-6, with D uncertain. V was clipped by 0 bases and J by 1 base, with 7 bases between them. Germline V CDR1 and CDR2: MNHEY, SVGEGT. This CDR3 is 16 amino acids long. CDR3 protein: CASSYSKPSYNSPLHF. In DNA, the CDR3 is TGTGCCAGCAGTTACTCGAAGCCTTCCTATAATTCACCCCTCCACTTT.

This clonotype was observed a handful of times. The chain employs TRBV9 and TRBJ2-7; possible D gene TRBD1, 6 bases. V lost 4 bases and J 0 bases, leaving 17 bases between the germline ends. CDR1 is SGDLS, CDR2 YYNGEE, per germline. The CDR3 covers 16 residues. The CDR3 DNA is TGTGCCAGCAGCACACAACGCGGACAGAGCTCCTACGAGCAGTACTTC. Translating gives CASSTQRGQSSYEQYF.

This clonotype has more than one count but fewer than ten. This chain joins TRBV4-2 and TRBJ2-3; D is unclear. This CDR3 region has 15 residues. V was cut by 4 bases and J by 3 bases, with 14 bases left in between. Germline assignment: CDR1 LGHNA and CDR2 YNFKEQ. As DNA, the CDR3 is TGTGCCAGCAGCCCGAACCTTAGGCCGACAGATACGCAGTATTTT. It translates to CASSPNLRPTDTQYF.

A few counts support this clonotype. This sequence joins TRBV29-1 and TRBJ2-1, with a tentative D call TRBD1 (6 bases). Germline V gives CDR1 SQVTM, CDR2 ANQGSEA. The ends were cut back, 4 bases at V and 6 bases at J, with 10 bases in the middle. CDR3 length: 12 amino acids. The CDR3 bases are TGCAGCGTTGCCCAGGGGACCAATGAGCAGTTCTTC. Translating it yields CSVAQGTNEQFF.

V and J are TRBV4-1 and TRBJ2-1, with D perhaps matching TRBD2 (5 bases). Near its end, the DNA agrees better with TRBJ2-7, so the J call may be wrong. This CDR3 region has 16 residues. The V gene's germline CDR1 is MGHRA and CDR2 YSYEKL. Here the CDR3 DNA reads TGCGCCAGCCTCCCTGACCCCGGGAACTCCTACAATGAGCAGTACTTC. The encoded protein is CASLPDPGNSYNEQYF.

The chain is built from TRBV12-3 or TRBV12-4 and TRBJ1-1; TRBD1 matches 7 bases. The CDR3 is made up of 13 amino acids. The ends lost 8 bases at V and 3 bases at J; junction bases unmatched: 6. DNA for the CDR3: TGTGCCAGCCGACAGGGAAAAGACACTGAAGCTTTCTTT. Its protein is CASRQGKDTEAFF.

The chain carries TRBV7-2 and TRBJ2-2; unclear D gene. Germline V gene sequence: CDR1 SGHTA, CDR2 FQGNSA. Trimming left V 2 bases short and J 0 bases short, with 7 bases between. The CDR3 consists of 15 residues. The CDR3 DNA reads as TGTGCCAGCAGCTTAATCGGCTCGAACACCGGGGAGCTGTTTTTT. Translation: CASSLIGSNTGELFF.